The source of this T cell receptor beta chain is a study of T-cell memory formation after mild COVID-19. TCRdb re-analysed the 5' RACE reads in MiXCR, keeping a single row per CDR3 protein. The table lists around 320,000 distinct CDR3 sequences, roughly an eighth of them singletons. The CDR3 length is 16 residues. The germline gives CDR1 SGHTA, CDR2 FQGNSA. With 0 bases removed from V and 4 bases from J, the gap between germline ends came to 12 bases. Sequencing input: PBMCs or a T cell subset sorted from them (not recorded which). The chain has TRBV7-2 and TRBJ2-2; either TRBD1 or TRBD2 may fit D (6 bases each). The sequence was collected from a man between 18 and 35 years old who had mild COVID-19 (a few samples of this study predate the infection). Cell type and time point are not known. The CDR3 loop reads CASSLAVGGGTGELFF. CDR3 in DNA: TGTGCCAGCAGCTTAGCGGTGGGGGGCGGCACCGGGGAGCTGTTTTTT.